Listed here are 27 T cell receptor beta chains from one sample, sequenced in a study of cytomegalovirus exposure and HLA in healthy donors. With 60 Vbeta and 13 Jbeta primers, the PCR was carried out. The protocol was immunoSEQ multiplex PCR, while the TCRdb copy is restricted to in-frame clones and leaves out a portion. The sample consists of over 150,000 clones, about 70% of them appearing once. Sequencing input: PBMCs. The receptor source for this set is a woman aged 40 to 50 in good health and CMV-seropositive.

The chain is built from TRBV7-2 and TRBJ1-5; no firm D call. Per the germline V gene, CDR1 is SGHTA and CDR2 is FQGNSA. V shed 2 bases and J shed 4 bases, with 6 bases lying between them. The CDR3 is made up of 13 amino acids. As DNA, the CDR3 is TGTGCCAGCAGCTTAAGAGCTAATCAGCCCCAGCATTTT. Its protein is CASSLRANQPQHF.

The chain links TRBV29-1 to TRBJ2-4; TRBD2 is a possible D gene (5 bases). Germline V gene data show CDR1 as SQVTM and CDR2 as ANQGSEA. This CDR3 is 12 amino acids long. Trimming left V 4 bases short and J 2 bases short, with 6 bases between. CDR3 sequence: CSVGGTKNIQYF. The CDR3 nucleotides are TGCAGCGTTGGAGGGACCAAAAACATTCAGTACTTC.

This sequence joins TRBV7-9 and TRBJ1-5, with D possibly TRBD1 on 5 matching bases. Per the germline V gene, CDR1 is SEHNR and CDR2 is FQNEAQ (reference sequence). Trimming took off 5 bases at V and 0 bases at J, with 11 bases between the two ends. This CDR3 comprises 15 residues. The CDR3 sequence is CASSRTGSSNQPQHF. In DNA, the CDR3 is TGTGCCAGCAGCCGAACAGGTTCTAGCAATCAGCCCCAGCATTTT.

This chain's CDR3 is CASSLLAGVWEQYF. CDR3 sequence (DNA): TGTGCCAGCAGTTTACTAGCGGGAGTCTGGGAGCAGTACTTC. This chain links TRBV28 with TRBJ2-5, with 10 positions matching TRBD2. This CDR3 is 14 amino acids long. From germline, CDR1 is MDHEN and CDR2 SYDVKM. The junction had 8 bases not matched to a gene; V was cut back by 2 bases and J by 11 bases.

The sample holds one count of this clone. The chain links TRBV9 to TRBJ2-1; TRBD1 aligns across 11 bases. The germline V gene has CDR1 SGDLS and CDR2 YYNGEE. V lost 1 base and J lost 10; bases outside the gene matches: 7. The CDR3 totals 15 residues. The CDR3 sequence: CASSVQGQGGREQFF. Written as DNA, the CDR3 is TGTGCCAGCAGCGTACAGGGACAGGGGGGACGGGAGCAGTTCTTC. The complete variable domain, with remaining parts taken from reference TRBV9 and TRBJ2-1, reads DSGVTQTPKHLITATGQRVTLRCSPRSGDLSVYWYQQSLDQGLQFLIQYYNGEERAKGNILERFSAQQFPDLHSELNLSSLELGDSALYFCASSVQGQGGREQFFGPGTRLTVL.

The CDR3 region is CASSLAGGTPGEQYF. For the CDR3, the DNA is TGTGCCAGCAGCTTGGCCGGGGGGACTCCCGGCGAGCAGTACTTC. The chain has TRBV5-4 and TRBJ2-7; 7 nucleotides line up with TRBD2. CDR1 SGHNT and CDR2 YYREEE come from the germline V gene (reference sequence). The CDR3 is 15 residues long. The V segment lost 0 bases and the J segment 6 bases; nucleotides outside the gene matches: 9.

The V gene is TRBV7-3, the J gene TRBJ2-1; TRBD1 is a possible D gene (6 bases). The CDR3 is 14 amino acids. The ends were cut back, 5 bases at V and 6 bases at J, with 14 bases in the middle. Germline V gives CDR1 SGHTA, CDR2 FQGTGA. The CDR3 DNA reads TGTGCCAGCAGCCCCCCGGGACAATCCAATGAGCAGTTCTTC. Encoded protein: CASSPPGQSNEQFF.

Turning to this clone: Compared with germline, one end of the junction differs, possibly owing to a read error. J is TRBJ1-2 and V is TRBV6-5; the D is unclear. CDR1 and CDR2 (germline): MNHEY, SVGAGI. This CDR3 has 15 amino acids. CDR3: CASSSPSAVDYGYPF. Here the CDR3 DNA reads TGTGCCAGCAGTTCTCCCTCGGCAGTCGACTATGGCTACCCCTTC.

This clone appeared once. The rearrangement joins TRBV9 to TRBJ2-3; 11 positions agree with TRBD2. Germline CDR1 reads SGDLS; CDR2 reads YYNGEE. The V gene end was trimmed by 3 bases and the J gene end by 2 bases; junction bases not matched to a gene: 8. This CDR3 spans 17 amino acids. CDR3 region: CASSGPSGGRITDTQYF. CDR3 nucleotide sequence: TGTGCCAGCAGCGGACCTAGCGGGGGGAGGATCACAGATACGCAGTATTTT.

The V and J genes are TRBV4-2 and TRBJ1-2, with unresolved D. Per the germline V gene, CDR1 is LGHNA and CDR2 is YNFKEQ. With 0 bases removed from V and 2 bases from J, the gap between germline ends came to 10 bases. This CDR3 has 15 amino acids. CDR3 sequence (DNA): TGTGCCAGCAGCCAAGAGTACCAACGGAACTATGGCTACACCTTC. Its protein is CASSQEYQRNYGYTF.

The chain joins TRBV18 to TRBJ2-7; the D is unclear. This CDR3 has 14 residues. Germline assignment: CDR1 KGHSH and CDR2 LQKENI. With 0 bases removed from V and 3 bases from J, the gap between germline ends came to 9 bases. The CDR3 DNA is TGTGCCAGCTCACCACCGGGCCAGGACTACGAGCAGTACTTC. Translating gives CASSPPGQDYEQYF.

The chain couples TRBV7-9 to TRBJ1-4, with 7 positions matching TRBD1. V lost 4 bases and J lost 5; bases outside the gene matches: 4. CDR1 and CDR2 from the germline V gene are SEHNR and FQNEAQ (reference sequence). The CDR3 is 14 amino acids. The CDR3 sequence: CASSSGQTNEKLFF. CDR3 in DNA: TGTGCCAGCAGCTCGGGACAGACAAATGAAAAACTGTTTTTT. The full variable domain, completed using reference TRBV7-9 and TRBJ1-4, is DTGVSQNPRHKITKRGQNVTFRCDPISEHNRLYWYRQTLGQGPEFLTYFQNEAQLEKSRLLSDRFSAERPKGSFSTLEIQRTEQGDSAMYLCASSSGQTNEKLFFGSGTQLSVL.

This clone has a single count. J is TRBJ2-7 and V is TRBV7-9; D remains unclear. The germline gives CDR1 SEHNR, CDR2 FQNEAQ (reference sequence). Trimming removed 9 bases at V and 0 bases at J, with 12 bases between. The CDR3 runs 13 residues. This chain's CDR3 is CASTSVNSYEQYF. The CDR3 nucleotides are TGTGCCAGTACCTCAGTGAACTCCTACGAGCAGTACTTC.

The chain has TRBV14 and TRBJ1-1, with a possible D match to TRBD1 (5 bases). V lost 4 bases and J lost 2, with 11 bases in between. The CDR3 has 14 residues. Germline V gives CDR1 SGHDN, CDR2 FVKESK. The CDR3 loop reads CASSRYTGNTEAFF. The CDR3 DNA sequence: TGTGCCAGCAGCCGCTATACAGGAAACACTGAAGCTTTCTTT.

The V call is TRBV2, the J call TRBJ2-2, with 8 bases fitting TRBD1. Germline CDR1 and CDR2: SNHLY and FYNNEI. This CDR3 region has 15 residues. V lost 8 bases, J lost 1 base, and 6 bases stayed unmatched. The DNA for the CDR3 is TGTGCCAGCGGGGGACAGGCCTTGAACACCGGGGAGCTGTTTTTT. Encoded protein: CASGGQALNTGELFF.

This chain's CDR3 is CASNRGVAQPQHF. The CDR3 DNA sequence: TGTGCCAGCAACAGGGGAGTTGCCCAGCCCCAGCATTTT. The chain carries TRBV28 and TRBJ1-5; 7 nucleotides agree with TRBD1. Losses at the gene ends were 7 bases for V and 7 bases for J; bases not matched to a gene: 7. This CDR3 region has 13 residues. CDR1 and CDR2 (germline): MDHEN, SYDVKM. The variable domain in full, completed from reference TRBV28 and TRBJ1-5, reads DVKVTQSSRYLVKRTGEKVFLECVQDMDHENMFWYRQDPGLGLRLIYFSYDVKMKEKGDIPEGYSVSREKKERFSLILESASTNQTSMYLCASNRGVAQPQHFGDGTRLSIL.

The count of this clone is one. The V gene is TRBV5-8, the J gene TRBJ1-1, with D perhaps TRBD1 (5 bases). The CDR3 spans 17 residues. V was trimmed by 0 bases and J by 0 bases, leaving 15 bases between them. Germline lookup yields CDR1 SGHTS and CDR2 YDEGEE. The CDR3 DNA reads TGTGCCAGCAGCTTGGGAACAGGCGGAAGCCTGAACACTGAAGCTTTCTTT. This sequence encodes CASSLGTGGSLNTEAFF.

The rearrangement joins TRBV27 to TRBJ2-1; D remains unclear. CDR1 is MNHEY, CDR2 SMNVEV, per germline (reference sequence). This CDR3 is 14 amino acids long. V was trimmed by 4 bases and J by 5 bases, leaving 12 bases between them. The chain's CDR3 is CASSSLRRDNEQFF. CDR3 in DNA: TGTGCCAGCAGTTCCCTCCGACGGGACAATGAGCAGTTCTTC.

V and J are TRBV10-1 and TRBJ2-4; TRBD2 agrees at 8 bases. Per germline, CDR1 WNHNN and CDR2 SYGVQD (reference sequence). V lost 11 bases, J lost 0 bases, and 6 bases stayed unmatched. The CDR3 loop spans 14 amino acids. CDR3 sequence: CAPRTSLAKNIQYF. The CDR3 region has the DNA TGCGCCCCACGGACTAGCCTAGCCAAAAACATTCAGTACTTC.

This clone occurred a few times. This rearrangement joins TRBV2 to TRBJ1-2, with a weak D call TRBD1 (5 bases). V lost 2 bases, J lost 5 bases, and 15 bases lay in between. CDR3 length: 15 amino acids. Germline-derived CDR1 and CDR2 are SNHLY and FYNNEI. CDR3 DNA sequence: TGTGCCAGCAGTGAATCGGGGGTAATTGGGTATGGCTACACCTTC. Residues: CASSESGVIGYGYTF. The full variable domain, completed using reference TRBV2 and TRBJ1-2, is EPEVTQTPSHQVTQMGQEVILRCVPISNHLYFYWYRQILGQKVEFLVSFYNNEISEKSEIFDDQFSVERPDGSNFTLKIRSTKLEDSAMYFCASSESGVIGYGYTFGSGTRLTVV.

The chain employs TRBV7-2 and TRBJ1-5; 7 bases align to TRBD1. There are 14 residues in the CDR3. The J segment lost 7 bases and the V segment lost 5 bases, leaving 8 bases of the junction unmatched. Germline V CDR1 and CDR2: SGHTA, FQGNSA. The CDR3 nucleotides are TGTGCCAGCAGCGGAGACAGGGCGGGGCAGCCCCAGCATTTT. Its protein product is CASSGDRAGQPQHF.

The table lists this clone with a few counts. V is TRBV28 and J is TRBJ1-2; 8 nucleotides line up with TRBD1. Germline loops: CDR1 MDHEN, CDR2 SYDVKM. Trimming took 4 bases from V and 4 from J; bases not matched to a gene: 11. This CDR3 has 16 amino acids. The CDR3 region is CASSSHRGQESYGYTF. The CDR3, as DNA: TGTGCCAGCAGTTCTCATAGGGGACAGGAGTCCTATGGCTACACCTTC.

J is TRBJ1-1 and V is TRBV11-3; 10 nucleotides agree with TRBD1. Germline V CDR1 and CDR2: SGHNT, YENEEA. The CDR3 runs to 14 residues. The V and J ends lost 5 bases and 4 bases, in that order; junction bases with no gene match: 4. The DNA of the CDR3 is TGTGCCAGCAGCGTTGGACAGGGGGTCACTGAAGCTTTCTTT. Residues: CASSVGQGVTEAFF.

A remark on this clone: Germline and junction disagree at one end, which may indicate a read error. The chain combines TRBV10-3 with TRBJ1-5; D not resolved. Germline CDR1 ENHRY, CDR2 SYGVKD. The CDR3 totals 13 residues. As DNA, the CDR3 is TGTGCCATCAGTGCTAGCAGCAATCAGCCCCAGAATTTT. Protein product: CAISASSNQPQNF.

This clone has only one observation. The V and J genes are TRBV5-4 and TRBJ2-7, with D possibly matching TRBD1 (6 bases). The CDR3 loop spans 14 amino acids. Germline loops: CDR1 SGHNT, CDR2 YYREEE (reference sequence). V lost 1 base to trimming and J lost 3 bases, with 11 bases between them. CDR3 nucleotides: TGTGCCAGCAGCTTGAAGGGGGTCATCTACGAGCAGTACTTC. As protein: CASSLKGVIYEQYF.

The V call is TRBV5-4, the J call TRBJ2-4; 13 bases are shared with TRBD2. Germline CDR1 is SGHNT and CDR2 is YYREEE (reference sequence). The CDR3 consists of 17 residues. V lost 4 bases and J lost 12; bases outside the gene matches: 16. The CDR3 here is CASSSGTSGAEVAGQYF. In DNA, the CDR3 is TGTGCCAGCAGCAGCGGGACTAGCGGGGCGGAGGTCGCGGGTCAGTACTTC.

The chain joins TRBV5-1 to TRBJ2-5; D is perhaps TRBD1 (6 bases). This CDR3 is built from 17 residues. V lost 3 bases and J lost 0, with 18 bases in between. Germline-derived CDR1 and CDR2 are SGHRS and YFSETQ. CDR3 sequence (DNA): TGCGCCAGCAGCTATGGGCAGGGGAATGGGTACCAAGAGACCCAGTACTTC. Protein: CASSYGQGNGYQETQYF.